The rows below give T cell receptor beta chains drawn from one sample of a study of cytomegalovirus exposure and HLA in healthy donors. Profiled with immunoSEQ multiplex PCR; TCRdb holds only in-frame clones, not every one. The profile shows 150,000 to 180,000 clones, under 85% of them singletons. Sequenced material: PBMCs. The receptor source for this set is a man between 18 and 29 years old in good health and CMV-seronegative. The CDR3 runs from the conserved cysteine through the conserved F or W. D genes are given only for firm matches. Expanded clones are given a class, and other clones once, few, many or no size at all.

d_call: NA
j_call: TRBJ1-2
clone_size: NA
v_call: TRBV29-1
cdr3_aa: CSVLPGQPNYGYTF
cdr3_nt: TGCAGCGTTCTACCGGGACAACCTAACTATGGCTACACCTTC

d_call: NA
j_call: TRBJ2-7
clone_size: NA
v_call: TRBV27
cdr3_aa: CASSFSDRKTYEQYF
cdr3_nt: TGTGCCAGCAGTTTCTCAGACAGAAAAACCTACGAGCAGTACTTC

d_call: NA
j_call: TRBJ2-5
clone_size: NA
v_call: TRBV7-8
cdr3_aa: CASTPSSQETQYF
cdr3_nt: TGTGCCAGCACCCCTTCCTCCCAAGAGACCCAGTACTTC

d_call: NA
j_call: TRBJ1-2
clone_size: NA
v_call: TRBV30
cdr3_aa: CAWSLGGLGGYTF
cdr3_nt: TGTGCCTGGAGCCTGGGAGGCTTGGGGGGCTACACCTTC

d_call: TRBD2
j_call: TRBJ2-1
clone_size: NA
v_call: TRBV9
cdr3_aa: CASSYGGTYNEQFF
cdr3_nt: TGTGCCAGCAGCTACGGGGGGACCTACAATGAGCAGTTCTTC

d_call: NA
j_call: TRBJ2-5
clone_size: NA
v_call: TRBV13
cdr3_aa: CASSLLSGSLETQYF
cdr3_nt: TGTGCCAGCAGCTTATTGAGTGGTTCCTTAGAGACCCAGTACTTC

d_call: NA
j_call: TRBJ2-1
clone_size: few
v_call: TRBV18
cdr3_aa: CASSPPAAVEQFF
cdr3_nt: TGTGCCAGCTCACCACCGGCAGCGGTGGAGCAGTTCTTC

d_call: TRBD1
j_call: TRBJ2-5
clone_size: NA
v_call: TRBV11-2
cdr3_aa: CASSFTGVTYQETQYF
cdr3_nt: TGTGCCAGCAGCTTCACAGGGGTGACGTACCAAGAGACCCAGTACTTC

d_call: TRBD1
j_call: TRBJ1-2
clone_size: NA
v_call: TRBV29-1
cdr3_aa: CSVELWTGAGYTF
cdr3_nt: TGCAGCGTTGAACTCTGGACAGGGGCCGGCTACACCTTC

d_call: NA
j_call: TRBJ2-5
clone_size: few
v_call: TRBV15
cdr3_aa: CATSVGTGMETQYF
cdr3_nt: TGTGCCACCAGCGTCGGGACTGGGATGGAGACCCAGTACTTC

d_call: TRBD1
j_call: TRBJ2-6
clone_size: NA
v_call: TRBV13
cdr3_aa: CASSLSLGTGGSGANVLTF
cdr3_nt: TGTGCCAGCAGCTTAAGTTTAGGGACAGGGGGCTCTGGGGCCAACGTCCTGACTTTC

d_call: NA
j_call: TRBJ2-3
clone_size: NA
v_call: TRBV10-1
cdr3_aa: CASSDPKRGTDTQYF
cdr3_nt: TGCGCCAGCAGTGATCCCAAGCGGGGCACAGATACGCAGTATTTT

d_call: NA
j_call: TRBJ2-7
clone_size: few
v_call: TRBV19
cdr3_aa: CASSPGQTYEQYF
cdr3_nt: TGTGCCAGTAGCCCCGGACAGACCTACGAGCAGTACTTC

d_call: TRBD1
j_call: TRBJ1-1
clone_size: few
v_call: TRBV2
cdr3_aa: CASSRDREGNTEAFF
cdr3_nt: TGTGCCAGCAGCCGGGACAGGGAAGGGAACACTGAAGCTTTCTTT

d_call: TRBD2
j_call: TRBJ2-3
clone_size: NA
v_call: TRBV5-4
cdr3_aa: CASSFRLAGGTDTQYF
cdr3_nt: TGTGCCAGCAGCTTTAGACTAGCGGGGGGCACAGATACGCAGTATTTT

d_call: NA
j_call: TRBJ1-6
clone_size: NA
v_call: TRBV13
cdr3_aa: CASSLVTRGSYNSPLHF
cdr3_nt: TGTGCCAGCAGCTTAGTGACCCGGGGTTCGTATAATTCACCCCTCCACTTT

d_call: NA
j_call: TRBJ1-2
clone_size: NA
v_call: TRBV6-4
cdr3_aa: CASRDPGFYGYTF
cdr3_nt: TGTGCCAGCAGAGATCCCGGGTTCTATGGCTACACCTTC

d_call: NA
j_call: TRBJ1-2
clone_size: NA
v_call: TRBV29-1
cdr3_aa: CSAAGLTNYGYTF
cdr3_nt: TGCAGCGCTGCGGGACTGACTAACTATGGCTACACCTTC

d_call: NA
j_call: TRBJ1-3
clone_size: NA
v_call: TRBV28
cdr3_aa: CASASRGPTSGNTIYF
cdr3_nt: TGTGCCAGCGCCTCACGGGGTCCCACTTCTGGAAACACCATATATTTT

d_call: NA
j_call: TRBJ2-7
clone_size: NA
v_call: TRBV19
cdr3_aa: CASSALGYEQYF
cdr3_nt: TGTGCCAGTAGTGCTCTAGGATACGAGCAGTACTTC

d_call: NA
j_call: TRBJ2-1
clone_size: NA
v_call: TRBV7-2
cdr3_aa: CASSLLRGNEQFF
cdr3_nt: TGTGCCAGCAGCTTATTACGGGGCAATGAGCAGTTCTTC

d_call: NA
j_call: TRBJ1-6
clone_size: NA
v_call: TRBV4-3
cdr3_aa: CASSQDSPGFYNSPLHF
cdr3_nt: TGCGCCAGCAGCCAAGATTCCCCGGGATTCTATAATTCACCCCTCCACTTT

d_call: NA
j_call: TRBJ1-1
clone_size: NA
v_call: TRBV6-6
cdr3_aa: CASSYRGREIAEAFF
cdr3_nt: TGTGCCAGCAGTTACAGGGGCAGGGAAATCGCTGAAGCTTTCTTT

d_call: TRBD1
j_call: TRBJ1-6
clone_size: NA
v_call: TRBV29-1
cdr3_aa: CSVITGTGDNSPLHF
cdr3_nt: TGCAGCGTGATTACCGGGACAGGAGACAATTCACCCCTCCACTTT

d_call: NA
j_call: TRBJ2-7
clone_size: NA
v_call: TRBV5-6
cdr3_aa: CASSPKRLDGSSYEQYF
cdr3_nt: TGTGCCAGCTCCCCGAAACGGTTGGACGGGAGCTCCTACGAGCAGTACTTC

d_call: TRBD1
j_call: TRBJ1-4
clone_size: NA
v_call: TRBV4-1
cdr3_aa: CASSQGDRELVKLFF
cdr3_nt: TGCGCCAGCAGCCAAGGGGACAGGGAGTTGGTAAAACTGTTTTTT

d_call: NA
j_call: TRBJ2-1
clone_size: NA
v_call: TRBV10-3
cdr3_aa: CAISAELNEQFF
cdr3_nt: TGTGCCATCAGTGCCGAGCTCAATGAGCAGTTCTTC

d_call: TRBD1
j_call: TRBJ1-2
clone_size: NA
v_call: TRBV7-9
cdr3_aa: CASSPWTGGDDYGYTF
cdr3_nt: TGTGCCAGCAGCCCTTGGACAGGGGGCGATGACTATGGCTACACCTTC

d_call: TRBD1
j_call: TRBJ2-5
clone_size: NA
v_call: TRBV6-6
cdr3_aa: CASKTGGIETQYF
cdr3_nt: TGTGCCAGCAAAACAGGGGGGATCGAGACCCAGTACTTC

d_call: NA
j_call: TRBJ1-3
clone_size: NA
v_call: TRBV5-4
cdr3_aa: CASSVDQGNTIYF
cdr3_nt: TGTGCCAGCAGCGTAGATCAAGGAAACACCATATATTTT

d_call: NA
j_call: TRBJ2-1
clone_size: NA
v_call: TRBV7-9
cdr3_aa: CASSFGAGNEQFF
cdr3_nt: TGTGCCAGCAGCTTTGGGGCAGGCAATGAGCAGTTCTTC

d_call: NA
j_call: TRBJ2-3
clone_size: NA
v_call: TRBV15
cdr3_aa: CATSRDRSSVHTDTQYF
cdr3_nt: TGTGCCACCAGCAGAGATCGATCCTCGGTTCACACAGATACGCAGTATTTT

d_call: NA
j_call: TRBJ1-5
clone_size: NA
v_call: TRBV7-2
cdr3_aa: CASSLGDVGRPQHF
cdr3_nt: TGTGCCAGCAGCTTAGGAGACGTGGGGAGGCCCCAGCATTTT

d_call: NA
j_call: TRBJ2-4
clone_size: NA
v_call: TRBV18
cdr3_aa: CASSPTDRKNIQYF
cdr3_nt: TGTGCCAGCTCACCCACGGACAGAAAAAACATTCAGTACTTC

d_call: TRBD1
j_call: TRBJ1-5
clone_size: NA
v_call: TRBV7-3
cdr3_aa: CASRGQGSNQPQHF
cdr3_nt: TGTGCCAGCAGAGGACAGGGCAGCAATCAGCCCCAGCATTTT

d_call: TRBD1
j_call: TRBJ1-3
clone_size: NA
v_call: TRBV7-9
cdr3_aa: CASSQGQGRDTIYF
cdr3_nt: TGTGCCAGCAGCCAAGGACAGGGACGAGACACCATATATTTT

d_call: NA
j_call: TRBJ1-6
clone_size: NA
v_call: TRBV6-1
cdr3_aa: CASSEHALHF
cdr3_nt: TGTGCCAGCAGTGAACATGCCCTCCACTTT

d_call: TRBD1
j_call: TRBJ1-2
clone_size: NA
v_call: TRBV9
cdr3_aa: CASSAPRDRPNYGYTF
cdr3_nt: TGTGCCAGCAGCGCACCACGGGACAGGCCTAACTATGGCTACACCTTC

d_call: NA
j_call: TRBJ1-2
clone_size: few
v_call: TRBV7-9
cdr3_aa: CASRPVQAGGYGYTF
cdr3_nt: TGTGCCAGCAGGCCAGTCCAGGCGGGGGGCTATGGCTACACCTTC

d_call: NA
j_call: TRBJ2-1
clone_size: few
v_call: TRBV28
cdr3_aa: CASSLRGLGKDEQFF
cdr3_nt: TGTGCCAGCAGTTTGAGAGGGCTTGGGAAGGATGAGCAGTTCTTC

d_call: NA
j_call: TRBJ2-3
clone_size: few
v_call: TRBV5-4
cdr3_aa: CASSLGGWGRRTDTQYF
cdr3_nt: TGTGCCAGCAGCTTGGGAGGGTGGGGGCGTCGCACAGATACGCAGTATTTT

d_call: NA
j_call: TRBJ1-3
clone_size: NA
v_call: TRBV6-1
cdr3_aa: CASSAGSGAGNTIYF
cdr3_nt: TGTGCCAGCAGTGCTGGGTCAGGGGCTGGAAACACCATATATTTT

d_call: TRBD1
j_call: TRBJ2-3
clone_size: NA
v_call: TRBV6-5
cdr3_aa: CASRSRDRITDTQYF
cdr3_nt: TGTGCCAGCAGGAGCCGGGACAGGATCACAGATACGCAGTATTTT

d_call: TRBD1
j_call: TRBJ2-1
clone_size: NA
v_call: TRBV5-1
cdr3_aa: CASSSDRQGLHNEQFF
cdr3_nt: TGCGCCAGCAGCTCCGACCGACAGGGGCTCCACAATGAGCAGTTCTTC

d_call: TRBD1
j_call: TRBJ1-2
clone_size: few
v_call: TRBV4-3
cdr3_aa: CASSQRRGRGNLYGYTF
cdr3_nt: TGCGCCAGCAGCCAAAGGAGGGGCAGGGGGAATCTGTATGGCTACACCTTC

d_call: TRBD2
j_call: TRBJ2-1
clone_size: NA
v_call: TRBV27
cdr3_aa: CASRLYGGVYNEQFF
cdr3_nt: TGTGCCAGCAGGCTATACGGGGGGGTTTACAATGAGCAGTTCTTC

d_call: TRBD1
j_call: TRBJ2-7
clone_size: once
v_call: TRBV19
cdr3_aa: CASSIGTGSHEQYF
cdr3_nt: TGTGCCAGTAGTATTGGGACAGGGTCGCACGAGCAGTACTTC

d_call: NA
j_call: TRBJ2-3
clone_size: NA
v_call: TRBV5-4
cdr3_aa: CASSLVWWQADTQYF
cdr3_nt: TGTGCCAGCAGCTTGGTCTGGTGGCAGGCCGATACGCAGTATTTT

d_call: TRBD1
j_call: TRBJ1-5
clone_size: NA
v_call: TRBV5-1
cdr3_aa: CASSPGQGRQPQHF
cdr3_nt: TGCGCCAGCAGCCCCGGACAGGGTAGACAGCCCCAGCATTTT

d_call: TRBD1
j_call: TRBJ2-1
clone_size: NA
v_call: TRBV6-1
cdr3_aa: CASSGQGNEQFF
cdr3_nt: TGTGCCAGCAGTGGACAGGGGAATGAGCAGTTCTTC

d_call: TRBD1
j_call: TRBJ1-5
clone_size: NA
v_call: TRBV19
cdr3_aa: CASSRQGAGNQPQHF
cdr3_nt: TGTGCCAGTAGTCGACAGGGGGCTGGGAATCAGCCCCAGCATTTT

d_call: TRBD1
j_call: TRBJ1-1
clone_size: NA
v_call: TRBV2
cdr3_aa: CASSRDSAFEEAFF
cdr3_nt: TGTGCCAGCAGTCGGGACAGCGCTTTCGAGGAAGCTTTCTTT

d_call: NA
j_call: TRBJ2-7
clone_size: NA
v_call: TRBV29-1
cdr3_aa: CSVVSVQGDEQYF
cdr3_nt: TGCAGCGTTGTATCTGTGCAGGGTGACGAGCAGTACTTC

d_call: NA
j_call: TRBJ2-1
clone_size: NA
v_call: TRBV18
cdr3_aa: CASSPRQATYNEQFF
cdr3_nt: TGTGCCAGCTCACCTAGACAGGCAACCTACAATGAGCAGTTCTTC

d_call: NA
j_call: TRBJ2-5
clone_size: NA
v_call: TRBV7-8
cdr3_aa: CASSSGWAGTYQETQYF
cdr3_nt: TGTGCCAGCAGCTCCGGGTGGGCGGGGACGTACCAAGAGACCCAGTACTTC

d_call: TRBD1
j_call: TRBJ1-1
clone_size: NA
v_call: TRBV5-1
cdr3_aa: CASSLCRGQTEAFF
cdr3_nt: TGCGCCAGCAGCTTGTGCAGGGGGCAAACTGAAGCTTTCTTT

d_call: TRBD1
j_call: TRBJ2-7
clone_size: NA
v_call: TRBV5-1
cdr3_aa: CASSPWTGVNEQYF
cdr3_nt: TGCGCCAGCAGCCCCTGGACAGGGGTGAACGAGCAGTACTTC

d_call: TRBD2
j_call: TRBJ2-3
clone_size: NA
v_call: TRBV4-1
cdr3_aa: CASSQDGAGGRADTQYF
cdr3_nt: TGCGCCAGCAGCCAAGATGGAGCGGGGGGCCGGGCAGATACGCAGTATTTT